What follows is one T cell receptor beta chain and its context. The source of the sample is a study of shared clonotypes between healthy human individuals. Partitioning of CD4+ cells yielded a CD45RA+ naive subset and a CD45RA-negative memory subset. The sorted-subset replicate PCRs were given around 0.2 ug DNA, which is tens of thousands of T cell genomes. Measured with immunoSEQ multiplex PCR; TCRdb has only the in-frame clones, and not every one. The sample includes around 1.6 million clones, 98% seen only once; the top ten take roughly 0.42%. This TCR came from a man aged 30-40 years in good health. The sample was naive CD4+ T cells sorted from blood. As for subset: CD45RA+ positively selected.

The CDR3: CASSLDMAGASYEQYF. The CDR3 bases are TGCGCCAGCAGCTTGGATATGGCAGGCGCCTCCTACGAGCAGTACTTC. The chain links TRBV5-1 to TRBJ2-7; no definite D call. CDR1 SGHRS and CDR2 YFSETQ come from the germline V gene. Trimming pared 0 bases from V and 0 bases from J, leaving 13 bases between. The CDR3 extends over 16 amino acids.